Presented here are 10 T cell receptor beta chains from one specimen sequenced in a study of lymphopenia after photon versus proton radiotherapy. Only in-frame clones appear in the TCRdb table, and some are missing; sequencing was by immunoSEQ multiplex PCR. The table lists 20,000 to 25,000 clones, around 90% of them singletons. The material sequenced was peripheral blood, taken from a patient treated with proton-based radiotherapy. The receptor source for this set is a woman aged 70-85 years with pancreatic cancer. Some clones in this sample may be carry-over from other donors' samples.

The gene calls are TRBV28 and TRBJ1-3; 8 nucleotides agree with TRBD1. From germline, CDR1 is MDHEN and CDR2 SYDVKM. The CDR3 consists of 14 residues. The ends lost 6 bases at V and 5 bases at J; junction bases unmatched: 6. Written as DNA, the CDR3 is TGTGCCAGCAGCCGACAGGGGACTCGAAACACCATATATTTT. Its translation is CASSRQGTRNTIYF.

In nucleotides, the CDR3 is TGTGCCAGCAGGGCCCAAATGGATTCACCCCTCCACTTT. Translating gives CASRAQMDSPLHF. The chain uses TRBV2 and TRBJ1-6; D not certain. The CDR3 totals 13 residues. CDR1 is SNHLY, CDR2 FYNNEI, per germline. The V gene lost 6 bases and the J gene lost 8 bases, with 11 bases spanning the gap. Drawing the rest from reference TRBV2 and TRBJ1-6, the complete variable domain is EPEVTQTPSHQVTQMGQEVILRCVPISNHLYFYWYRQILGQKVEFLVSFYNNEISEKSEIFDDQFSVERPDGSNFTLKIRSTKLEDSAMYFCASRAQMDSPLHFGNGTRLTVT.

V usage is TRBV27 and J usage is TRBJ2-7, with TRBD2 matching over 12 bases. CDR1 and CDR2 from the germline V gene are MNHEY and SMNVEV (reference sequence). The CDR3 has 16 residues. V gave up 5 bases and J gave up 6 bases; unmatched junction bases: 11. The CDR3: CASSPGLAGQILEQYF. The CDR3 coding sequence is TGTGCCAGCAGTCCCGGACTAGCGGGACAGATCCTCGAGCAGTACTTC.

V usage is TRBV28 and J usage is TRBJ2-1, with 7 bases identical to TRBD1. The J segment lost 4 bases and the V segment lost 5 bases, leaving 5 bases of the junction unmatched. The germline V gene has CDR1 MDHEN and CDR2 SYDVKM. This CDR3 comprises 14 residues. The CDR3 region is CASSGTVYYNEQFF. The CDR3 DNA follows: TGTGCCAGCAGTGGGACAGTATATTACAATGAGCAGTTCTTC.

The chain combines TRBV10-3 with TRBJ2-5; possibly TRBD1 or TRBD2 for D (5 bases each). V was cut by 3 bases and J by 2 bases, with 10 bases left in between. The CDR3 is 14 amino acids. Germline assignment: CDR1 ENHRY and CDR2 SYGVKD. The chain's CDR3 is CAISDRDAQETQYF. The CDR3 coding sequence is TGTGCCATCAGTGACCGGGACGCACAAGAGACCCAGTACTTC.

This chain links TRBV18 with TRBJ1-4; D is unclear. CDR1 is KGHSH and CDR2 is LQKENI in the germline V gene. V was shortened by 3 bases and J by 8 bases, with 13 bases between the two germline ends. This CDR3 has 14 amino acids. The CDR3 coding sequence is TGTGCCAGCTCACCTACCCGGGAAGGGGAAAAACTGTTTTTT. It yields the protein CASSPTREGEKLFF.

The J gene is TRBJ2-1, the V gene TRBV2, with D perhaps TRBD2 (6 bases). V dropped 7 bases and J dropped 10 bases, with 14 bases sitting between them. The CDR3 sequence is 12 residues long. Germline V gives CDR1 SNHLY, CDR2 FYNNEI. The CDR3 reads CASMEGLPEQFF. CDR3 nucleotides: TGTGCCAGCATGGAGGGGCTCCCGGAGCAGTTCTTC.

This clone was detected only once. The rearrangement joins TRBV28 to TRBJ2-7; D is perhaps TRBD1 or TRBD2 (7 bases each). The V end was cut by 9 bases, the J end by 2 bases, with 14 bases between. The CDR3 covers 13 residues. CDR1 MDHEN and CDR2 SYDVKM come from the germline V gene. The CDR3, as DNA: TGTGCCAGTGGGGAGGGGGCAACCTACGAGCAGTACTTC. This translates into CASGEGATYEQYF. The full variable domain, completed using reference TRBV28 and TRBJ2-7, is DVKVTQSSRYLVKRTGEKVFLECVQDMDHENMFWYRQDPGLGLRLIYFSYDVKMKEKGDIPEGYSVSREKKERFSLILESASTNQTSMYLCASGEGATYEQYFGPGTRLTVT.

The chain carries TRBV10-2 and TRBJ1-1; TRBD1 matches at 9 bases. Trimming took 10 bases from V and 5 from J; bases not matched to a gene: 8. This CDR3 has 13 residues. Germline V gene data show CDR1 as WSHSY and CDR2 as SAAADI. DNA of the CDR3: TGCGCCATTTCGGGACAGGGTAGGACTGAAGCTTTCTTT. The encoded protein is CAISGQGRTEAFF.

V usage is TRBV11-2 and J usage is TRBJ2-7; TRBD1 or TRBD2 may be the D gene (5 bases each). This CDR3 has 15 amino acids. Germline values: CDR1 SGHAT, CDR2 FQNNGV. V was cut by 1 base and J by 0 bases, with 10 bases left in between. CDR3: CASSLGAGSSYEQYF. CDR3 coding DNA: TGTGCCAGCAGCTTAGGCGCAGGGAGCTCCTACGAGCAGTACTTC.